Detailed here is one T cell receptor beta chain. The clone's antigen remains unknown. No base-level quality is on record; no much larger clone is a single base apart. These data come from a study of T-cell memory formation after mild COVID-19 (dated by TCRdb to the early 2020s). Study-level background: Most TCR sequence clusters were specific to one of the two donors. The cohort comprised two young, previously healthy adult volunteers, one female and one male. In a couple of donors, T-cell clones that expanded and contracted after mild COVID-19 were tracked by sequencing TCRalpha and TCRbeta repertoires over time. General conclusions and limits of the study: Clones that contracted from day 15 to 85 showed balanced CD4/CD8 phenotypes, whereas a second wave of clones that expanded from day 15 to 37 leaned towards CD4+. Some responding clones were detected in pre-infection memory, which suggested that pre-existing cross-reactive memory T cells had joined the SARS-CoV-2 response. Only two mild cases were covered by the study, and larger cohorts that include severe cases with pre-infection samples were considered necessary. Whether the second-wave clones peaking on day 37 were SARS-CoV-2 specific was not confirmed. Contracting CD4+ clones turned up mainly in the CM and EM memory subsets, whereas EMRA was where CD8+ clones were enriched.

From its cysteine to its phenylalanine, the CDR3 spans 14 amino acids. The kept DNA is CDR3 alone, 42 bases in frame from the first base. In the germline V gene (reference sequence), CDR1 corresponds to MNHNY and CDR2 to SVGAGI. The junction shows trimming of 6 bases on V and 10 bases on J, and the gene matches do not reach 9 bases of it. PBMCs were isolated by Ficoll-Paque density gradient centrifugation. Instrument on record: Illumina NovaSeq 6000. Using 5'RACE with constant-segment primers, TCRalpha and TCRbeta cDNA libraries were constructed, with sample barcodes and unique molecular identifiers added in the process. RNA was extracted from every sample with Trizol reagent. Amplification of the libraries took two PCR steps, and the second step added a second sample barcode plus Illumina TruSeq adapters. The libraries were sequenced on an Illumina NovaSeq using 2 x 150 bp paired-end reads. For the original study's pipeline: Demultiplexing of reads and collapsing into UMI-guided consensus sequences were performed with migec v1.2.7. With mixcr v2.1.11, UMI consensuses were aligned to TRA and TRB V and J templates and assembled into clonotypes. A clonotype was counted as expanded or contracted only when both edgeR and NoisET called the clonotype significant, with the noise models trained on biological replicates. edgeR calls used a false discovery rate-adjusted p below 0.01 and a log2 fold-change threshold of 1. As an exploratory analysis of dynamics, max-normalized trajectories of the 1000 most abundant clonotypes were examined by PCA with hierarchical clustering. Separately sequenced CD4+ and CD8+ repertoires were used to assign the CD4 or CD8 phenotype of responding clones. The public reads were run again by TCRdb, first through fastp at Q25 and then through MiXCR, and only productive beta chains were kept. A single entry per CDR3 protein holds the most common genes and DNA from its merged rows. TCRdb, not the original authors, processed these V and J calls. The sample includes 120,000 to 150,000 distinct CDR3 sequences, with approximately 21% observed a single time. The top ten clonotypes cover 2% to 2.5% of the sample.

The chain is assembled from TRBV6-6 and TRBJ1-6; 7 junctional bases match TRBD1. What was sequenced was PBMCs or a T cell subset sorted from them (not recorded which). The sequence came from an adult woman who had mild COVID-19 (a few samples of this study predate the infection). The sample titles of this study are shuffled in the database, so cell type and time point are left out; the donor was told from shared clones. The DNA sequence is TGTGCCAGCAGGACGACAGGGCGGGAATCACCCCTCCACTTT. It specifies CASRTTGRESPLHF.